This T cell receptor (beta chain) was captured by sequencing in a study of blood T cell repertoires in COVID-19 (dated by TCRdb to the early 2020s). With respect to the entire study: Samples covering the acute and convalescent phases of COVID-19 were provided by collaborators in the United States, Italy and Spain. Where available, HLA class I and class II types were obtained from metadata supplied by the sample provider rather than from assay-based typing. A freely available public database, intended as a resource for researchers studying the immune response to SARS-CoV-2, is where the repertoires were released. The sample metadata nearly always contained a de-identified subject ID, COVID-19 status, age in years and sex. The prospective study material was composed of cDNA or gDNA derived from T cells, B-cell-depleted T cells, or PBMCs. The samples were drawn from two sources: the first 160 participants of the ongoing ImmuneRACE study, and fewer than 1,500 subjects contributed by 6 global collaborators. Subjects who had been exposed to COVID-19, were actively infected with it, or had recovered from it provided the deeply sampled blood TCRbeta repertoires that made up the dataset.

As for this clone: This clone's antigen is unknown. One base away there is no much larger clone; base qualities are not given.

On the study overall, not on this receptor specifically: Clinical and demographic metadata were provided uncurated, with the amount varying by source and participant.

TCRbeta CDR3 regions were amplified from genomic DNA using the immunoSEQ Assay, a bias-controlled multiplex PCR. Per the authors' processing: Within the assay, amplification of reference gene primers was used to estimate how many nucleated cells each sample contained. To quantify the absolute abundance of each unique TCRbeta CDR3 rearrangement, sequence reads were collapsed and filtered. For each sample, productive Simpson clonality was calculated as the square root of Simpson's diversity index across productive rearrangements. TCRdb carries this immuneACCESS record with in-frame sequences only. Its versions omit some clonotypes, under half of them owing to an unresolved V gene in the studies checked, with the rest unexplained. V, J and clone size derive from that table, while D and trimming were established from the DNA sequence. A total of approximately 220,000 clones appear in this sample, less than 90% of them only once. Approximately 7.3% of the sample goes to the ten largest clones.

Participants in the prospective study were enrolled through a virtual design, were aged about 18 to 100 years, and lived in some 24 United States geographic areas. In the prospective study, participants were assigned to cohorts based on the clinical history participants reported in a screening survey and a study questionnaire. ImmuneRACE Cohort 3 recovered participants were defined by two consecutive negative NP/OP PCR tests, healthcare professional clearance, or symptom resolution. In the prospective study, mobile phlebotomists collected whole blood, serum and a nasopharyngeal or oropharyngeal swab from each participant. Prospective study participants could optionally give additional blood draws and questionnaires over an approximately 2-month period. Before DNA extraction, prospective study blood samples were shipped either frozen or at room temperature. CDR1 SGHTA and CDR2 FQGNSA are derived from the germline V gene. The CDR3 contains 15 residues, cysteine and phenylalanine counted. The kept DNA is CDR3 alone, 45 bases in frame from the first base. V loses 1 base, J loses 1 base, and the germline ends lie 9 bases apart.

The material sequenced was PBMCs or T cells enriched from blood (not recorded which). The receptor comes from a middle-aged woman who had recovered from COVID-19. The sequence links TRBV7-2 to TRBJ2-3; TRBD2 is a weak D gene call, 6 bases matching. The CDR3 reads as follows: CASSLVGGGTDTQYF. The nucleotide sequence is TGTGCCAGCAGCTTAGTGGGGGGTGGCACAGATACGCAGTATTTT.